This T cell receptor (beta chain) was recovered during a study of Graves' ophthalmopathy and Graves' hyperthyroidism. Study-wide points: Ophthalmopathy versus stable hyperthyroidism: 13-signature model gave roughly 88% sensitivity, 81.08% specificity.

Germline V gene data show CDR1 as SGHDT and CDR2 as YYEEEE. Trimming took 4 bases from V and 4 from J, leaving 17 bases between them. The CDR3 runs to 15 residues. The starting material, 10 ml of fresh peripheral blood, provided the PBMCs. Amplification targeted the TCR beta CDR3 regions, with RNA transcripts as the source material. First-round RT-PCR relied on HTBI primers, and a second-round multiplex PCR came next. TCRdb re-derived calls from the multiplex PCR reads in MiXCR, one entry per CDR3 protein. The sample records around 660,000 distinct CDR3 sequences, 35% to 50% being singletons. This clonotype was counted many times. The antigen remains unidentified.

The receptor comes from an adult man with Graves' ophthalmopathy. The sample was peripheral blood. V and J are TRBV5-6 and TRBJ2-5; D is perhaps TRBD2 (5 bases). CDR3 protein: CASSLRDPRGETQYF. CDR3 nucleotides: TGTGCCAGCAGCCTACGGGATCCCAGAGGAGAGACCCAGTACTTC. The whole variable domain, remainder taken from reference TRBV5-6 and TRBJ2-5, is DAGVTQSPTHLIKTRGQQVTLRCSPKSGHDTVSWYQQALGQGPQFIFQYYEEEERQRGNFPDRFSGHQFPNYSSELNVNALLLGDSALYLCASSLRDPRGETQYFGPGTRLLVL.